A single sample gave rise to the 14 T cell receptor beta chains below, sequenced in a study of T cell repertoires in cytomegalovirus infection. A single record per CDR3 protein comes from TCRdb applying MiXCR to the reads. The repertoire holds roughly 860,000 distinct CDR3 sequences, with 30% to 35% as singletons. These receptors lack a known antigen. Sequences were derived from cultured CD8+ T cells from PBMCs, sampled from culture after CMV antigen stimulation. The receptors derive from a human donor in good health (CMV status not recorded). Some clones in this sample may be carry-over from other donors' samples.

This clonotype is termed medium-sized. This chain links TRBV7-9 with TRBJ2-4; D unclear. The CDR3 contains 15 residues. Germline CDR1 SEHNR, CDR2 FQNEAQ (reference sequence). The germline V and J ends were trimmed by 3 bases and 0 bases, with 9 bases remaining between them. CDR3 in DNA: TGTGCCAGCAGCTTTCAGTCTCTAGCCAAAAACATTCAGTACTTC. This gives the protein CASSFQSLAKNIQYF. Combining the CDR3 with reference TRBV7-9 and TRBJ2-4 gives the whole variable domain DTGVSQNPRHKITKRGQNVTFRCDPISEHNRLYWYRQTLGQGPEFLTYFQNEAQLEKSRLLSDRFSAERPKGSFSTLEIQRTEQGDSAMYLCASSFQSLAKNIQYFGAGTRLSVL.

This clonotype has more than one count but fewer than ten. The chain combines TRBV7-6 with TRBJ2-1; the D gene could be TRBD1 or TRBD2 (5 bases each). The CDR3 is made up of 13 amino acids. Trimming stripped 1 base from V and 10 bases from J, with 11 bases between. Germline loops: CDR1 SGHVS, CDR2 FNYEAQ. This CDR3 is CASSLEMGVEQFF. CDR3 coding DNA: TGTGCCAGCAGCTTAGAAATGGGGGTGGAGCAGTTCTTC.

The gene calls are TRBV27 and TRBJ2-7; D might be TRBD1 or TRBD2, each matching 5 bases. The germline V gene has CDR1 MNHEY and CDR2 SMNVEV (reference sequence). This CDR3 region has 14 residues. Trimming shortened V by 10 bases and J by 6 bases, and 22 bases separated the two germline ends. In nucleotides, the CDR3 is TGTGCCATCTCCCGGGACCCTCTAGGGGTCGAGCAGTACTTC. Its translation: CAISRDPLGVEQYF.

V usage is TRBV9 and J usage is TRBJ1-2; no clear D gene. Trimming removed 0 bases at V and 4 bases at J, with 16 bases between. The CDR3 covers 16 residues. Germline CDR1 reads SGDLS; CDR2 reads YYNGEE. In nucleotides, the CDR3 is TGTGCCAGCAGCGTAGGGTCCCGGACGCACCCCTATGGCTACACCTTC. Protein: CASSVGSRTHPYGYTF.

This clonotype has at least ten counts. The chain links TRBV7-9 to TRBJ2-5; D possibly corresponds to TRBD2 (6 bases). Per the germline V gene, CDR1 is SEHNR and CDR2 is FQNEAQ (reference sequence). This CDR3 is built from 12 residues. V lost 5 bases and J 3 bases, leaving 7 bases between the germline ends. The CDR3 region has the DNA TGTGCCAGCAGCCCGGGGGAAGAGACCCAGTACTTC. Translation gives CASSPGEETQYF.

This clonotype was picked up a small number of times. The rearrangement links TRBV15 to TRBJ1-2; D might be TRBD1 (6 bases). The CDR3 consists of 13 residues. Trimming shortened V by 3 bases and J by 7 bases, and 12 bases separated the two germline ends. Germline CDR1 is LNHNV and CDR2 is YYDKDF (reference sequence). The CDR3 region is CATSRTGGGGYTF. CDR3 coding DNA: TGTGCCACCAGCAGGACCGGAGGGGGTGGCTACACCTTC.

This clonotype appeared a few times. The CDR3 reads CASSPGTGTEQYF. CDR3 coding DNA: TGTGCCAGCAGCCCCGGGACAGGAACAGAGCAGTACTTC. This chain joins TRBV7-6 and TRBJ2-7; 8 nucleotides match TRBD1. V was clipped by 5 bases and J by 7 bases; unmatched bases: 7. Germline V gene lookup returns CDR1 SGHVS and CDR2 FNYEAQ. CDR3 length: 13 amino acids.

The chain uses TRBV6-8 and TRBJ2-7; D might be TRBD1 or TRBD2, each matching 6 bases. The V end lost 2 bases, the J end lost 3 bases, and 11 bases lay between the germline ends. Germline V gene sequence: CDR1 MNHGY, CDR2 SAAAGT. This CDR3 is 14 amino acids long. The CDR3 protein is CASSYAGGFYEQYF. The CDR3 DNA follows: TGTGCCAGCAGTTACGCCGGGGGCTTCTACGAGCAGTACTTC.

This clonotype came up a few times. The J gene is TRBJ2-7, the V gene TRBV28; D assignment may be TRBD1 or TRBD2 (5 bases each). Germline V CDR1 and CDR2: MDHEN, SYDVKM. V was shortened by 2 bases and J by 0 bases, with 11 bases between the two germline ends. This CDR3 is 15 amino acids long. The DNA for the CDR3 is TGTGCCAGCAGTTTACGGGGACCGGGCTCCTACGAGCAGTACGTC. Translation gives CASSLRGPGSYEQYV.

The CDR3, as DNA: TGTGCCAGCAGTTTAGAAGGCGGGACAGGGTTCGTACGGGCTTTCTTT. Residues: CASSLEGGTGFVRAFF. The V gene is TRBV12-3 or TRBV12-4, the J gene TRBJ1-1; 9 nucleotides align to TRBD1. Trimming removed 1 base from V and 11 bases from J; junction bases left unmatched: 14. The CDR3 has 16 residues.

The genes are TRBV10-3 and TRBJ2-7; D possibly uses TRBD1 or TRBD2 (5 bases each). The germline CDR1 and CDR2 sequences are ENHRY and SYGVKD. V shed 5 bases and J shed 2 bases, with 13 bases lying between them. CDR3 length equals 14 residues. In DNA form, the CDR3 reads TGTGCCATCAGTACAGAGGGGAGCACCTACGAGCAGTACTTC. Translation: CAISTEGSTYEQYF.

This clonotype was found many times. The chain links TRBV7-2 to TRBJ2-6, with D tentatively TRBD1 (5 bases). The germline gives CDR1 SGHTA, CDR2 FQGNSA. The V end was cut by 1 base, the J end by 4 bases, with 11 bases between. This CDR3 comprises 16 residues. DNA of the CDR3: TGTGCCAGCAGCTTAGAAGGGGTTCCCGGGGCCAACGTCCTGACTTTC. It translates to CASSLEGVPGANVLTF.

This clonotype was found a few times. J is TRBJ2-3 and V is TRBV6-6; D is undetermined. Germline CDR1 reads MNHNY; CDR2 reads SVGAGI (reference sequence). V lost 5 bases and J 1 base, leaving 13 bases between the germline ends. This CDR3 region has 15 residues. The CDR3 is CASSPRTDRTDTQYF. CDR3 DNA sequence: TGTGCCAGCAGTCCCCGGACGGACCGCACAGATACGCAGTATTTT.

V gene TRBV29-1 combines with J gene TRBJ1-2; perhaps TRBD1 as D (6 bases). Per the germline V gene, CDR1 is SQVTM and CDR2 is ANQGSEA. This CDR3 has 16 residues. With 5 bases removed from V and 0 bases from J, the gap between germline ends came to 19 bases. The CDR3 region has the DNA TGCAGCGTTCTCGTCCCAGAACAGGGAACTAACTATGGCTACACCTTC. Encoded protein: CSVLVPEQGTNYGYTF.